These 5 T cell receptor beta chains came from one sample sequenced in a study of T cell responses to AZD1222 COVID-19 vaccine. Some clones are missing from TCRdb's copy, which holds only in-frame ones; the method was immunoSEQ multiplex PCR. The sample includes 70,000 to 75,000 clones, around three quarters of them seen just once. The sequences come from peripheral blood, collected 28 days after the second AZD1222 dose. These receptors originate from an adult who received the AZD1222 COVID-19 vaccine.

The J gene is TRBJ1-1, the V gene TRBV5-1; 7 bases align to TRBD1. The CDR3 sequence is 14 residues long. CDR1 is SGHRS, CDR2 YFSETQ, per germline. V was clipped by 2 bases and J by 4 bases; unmatched bases: 5. CDR3 DNA sequence: TGCGCCAGCAGCTTACAGGGGTCGGGCACTGAAGCTTTCTTT. Its translation: CASSLQGSGTEAFF.

CDR3 bases: TGTGCCAGCTCACCAGGGACCGCGGATGGCTACACCTTC. Translation: CASSPGTADGYTF. The rearrangement uses TRBV18 and TRBJ1-2; perhaps TRBD1 as D (5 bases). The germline V gene encodes CDR1 KGHSH and CDR2 LQKENI. V lost 2 bases, J lost 6 bases, and 10 bases lay in between. CDR3 length: 13 residues. The variable domain in full, completed from reference TRBV18 and TRBJ1-2, reads NAGVMQNPRHLVRRRGQEARLRCSPMKGHSHVYWYRQLPEEGLKFMVYLQKENIIDESGMPKERFSAEFPKEGPSILRIQQVVRGDSAAYFCASSPGTADGYTFGSGTRLTVV.

CDR3 bases: TGCGCCAGCAGCTTAGACCCCGGGACAGCCTATGGCTACACCTTC. It translates to CASSLDPGTAYGYTF. The chain is built from TRBV5-1 and TRBJ1-2, with 7 bases that match TRBD1. V lost 2 bases to trimming and J lost 4 bases; unmatched junction nucleotides: 8. The CDR3 length is 15 residues. The germline CDR1 and CDR2 sequences are SGHRS and YFSETQ. The full variable domain, with the rest looked up from reference TRBV5-1 and TRBJ1-2, is KAGVTQTPRYLIKTRGQQVTLSCSPISGHRSVSWYQQTPGQGLQFLFEYFSETQRNKGNFPGRFSGRQFSNSRSEMNVSTLELGDSALYLCASSLDPGTAYGYTFGSGTRLTVV.

The V call is TRBV5-1, the J call TRBJ2-3; D is ambiguous. The CDR3 runs 14 residues. The germline V gene has CDR1 SGHRS and CDR2 YFSETQ. Trimming left V 4 bases short and J 2 bases short, with 11 bases between. The CDR3 sequence: CASSRWGNTDTQYF. As DNA, the CDR3 is TGCGCCAGCAGCAGATGGGGTAACACAGATACGCAGTATTTT.

This chain uses TRBV30 with TRBJ2-5, with 9 bases matching TRBD1. This CDR3 spans 15 amino acids. Trimming removed 2 bases from V and 7 bases from J; junction bases left unmatched: 11. Germline-derived CDR1 and CDR2 are GTSNPN and SVGIG (reference sequence). The CDR3, as DNA: TGTGCCTGGAGTCACCGAGACAGGGGGTTCGTGACCCAGTACTTC. Translated, it gives CAWSHRDRGFVTQYF. Looking up the rest from reference TRBV30 and TRBJ2-5 gives the full variable domain: SQTIHQWPATLVQPVGSPLSLECTVEGTSNPNLYWYRQAAGRGLQLLFYSVGIGQISSEVPQNLSASRPQDRQFILSSKKLLLSDSGFYLCAWSHRDRGFVTQYFGPGTRLLVL.